Presented here are 4 T cell receptor beta chains from one specimen sequenced in a study of blood T cell repertoires in COVID-19. Only in-frame clones appear in the TCRdb table, and some are missing; sequencing was by immunoSEQ multiplex PCR. The repertoire holds just over 650,000 clones, with 85% to 90% as singletons. Sequenced input: peripheral blood. These receptors all stem from a woman aged 18 to 35 with acute or convalescent COVID-19.

J is TRBJ1-5 and V is TRBV11-2; no definite D call. CDR3 length: 13 amino acids. Looked up from germline, CDR1 is SGHAT and CDR2 is FQNNGV. Trimming stripped 5 bases from V and 6 bases from J, with 11 bases between. CDR3 loop: CASSATYAQPQHF. The CDR3 DNA reads TGTGCCAGCAGCGCGACTTATGCTCAGCCCCAGCATTTT.

The chain employs TRBV9 and TRBJ2-7; 9 bases match TRBD1. Germline trimming cut 3 bases from V and 4 bases from J; bases unmatched to any gene: 8. CDR1 is SGDLS and CDR2 is YYNGEE in the germline V gene. This CDR3 has 15 residues. The CDR3 coding sequence is TGTGCCAGCAGCGACTTCCCGGGACAGGGATACGAGCAGTACTTC. It encodes CASSDFPGQGYEQYF.

This chain links TRBV7-7 with TRBJ2-1; a weak D match, TRBD2 (7 bases). Trimming cost V 5 bases and J 6 bases, with 17 bases left between them. The CDR3 is made up of 15 amino acids. The V gene's germline CDR1 is SSHAT and CDR2 FNYEAQ (reference sequence). CDR3 residues: CASSILGGPLNEQFF. The CDR3 DNA follows: TGTGCCAGCAGCATCCTCGGGGGGCCCCTCAATGAGCAGTTCTTC.

This chain uses TRBV19 with TRBJ1-3; 8 bases map to TRBD1. This CDR3 is 18 amino acids long. Germline V gene sequence: CDR1 LNHDA, CDR2 SQIVND (reference sequence). V trimming: 7 bases; J trimming: 4 bases; junction bases outside the gene matches: 18. The CDR3 loop is CASKPTGALSFSGNTIYF. In DNA form, the CDR3 reads TGTGCCAGTAAACCGACAGGGGCCCTCTCCTTCTCGGGAAACACCATATATTTT.